The present entry profiles one TCR beta chain with its context. The entry originates in a study of cytomegalovirus exposure and HLA in healthy donors. Trimming cost V 7 bases and J 4 bases, with 7 bases left between them. The germline CDR1 and CDR2 sequences are MNHEY and SVGAGI. The CDR3 has 11 amino acids. Repertoires were generated with immunoSEQ multiplex PCR, while TCRdb's copy carries only in-frame clones and drops some. The data show 250,000 to 300,000 clones, around 85% seen once. V is TRBV6-5 and J is TRBJ1-1; D is unclear. The source is a woman between 18 and 30 years old in good health and CMV-seronegative. Sequencing used PBMCs. The CDR3 nucleotides read TGTGCCAGCAAGAAGAGCACTGAAGCTTTCTTT. Amino acid sequence: CASKKSTEAFF.